What follows describes a single T cell receptor beta chain. An end of the junction does not agree with germline; a read error may underlie this. This specimen belongs to a study of blood T cells in healthy people across ages. Across the study: Roughly one uniquely barcoded beta molecule per two T cells was captured.

Using a J-beta primer mix together with a sample-barcoded 5' primer, a second PCR was run for about 7 to 12 cycles. TCRdb fed the 5' RACE reads into MiXCR, producing one record per CDR3 protein. The sample contains hundreds of thousands of distinct CDR3 sequences, 29% of which appear only once. There are 15 residues in the CDR3. Germline CDR1 is LGHDT and CDR2 is YNNKEL (reference sequence). This chain connects TRBV3-1 to TRBJ2-5; the D gene is possibly TRBD2 (5 bases). The sequence came from a woman of 80 years or more in good health. The sequencing sample was made of blood. CDR3 region: CASRTFRGTQQTQYF. DNA for the CDR3: TGTGCCAGCAGGACTTTCCGGGGAACCCAACAGACCCAGTACTTC.